This T cell receptor beta chain was recorded in a study of identical twins. General study points: Memory repertoires showed no such pattern, whereas abundant cord blood beta clonotypes carried fewer insertions. For zero-insertion analyses, partial confounding could come from invariant MAIT and iNKT cells.

Everyone who gave samples was a healthy Caucasian. Template switching, a step in the protocol, added a universal primer site, and cDNA carried unique molecular identifiers. TCRdb redid the calling of the 5' RACE reads with MiXCR, one entry per CDR3 protein. Among under 1 million distinct CDR3 sequences, approximately 13% were seen once, and the ten largest hold around 1.6%. In its sample, this clonotype was seen many times. What it binds is unknown. Unmatched junction bases numbered 11, after V lost 5 bases and J lost 6 bases. Germline-derived CDR1 and CDR2 are SNHLY and FYNNEI. CDR3 length: 16 amino acids. These data are also associated with another study on yellow fever vaccine responses in identical twins.

This chain connects TRBV2 to TRBJ2-1; 9 bases line up with TRBD1. The origin of this receptor is a woman between 18 and 29 years old in good health. The source material was PBMCs. This chain's CDR3 is CASSPKGQGSSNEQFF. CDR3 in DNA: TGTGCCAGCAGTCCCAAGGGACAGGGCTCATCCAATGAGCAGTTCTTC.